This T cell receptor beta chain was sequenced in a study of blood T cell repertoires in COVID-19. Study details: Some COVID-19 samples were acute and others convalescent; all came from the United States, Italy and Spain. Nucleic acid was either cDNA or gDNA, and it came from T cells, B-cell-depleted T cells, or PBMCs.

V lost 7 bases and J lost 4; bases outside the gene matches: 11. There are 19 residues in the CDR3. Germline CDR1 reads KGHDR; CDR2 reads SFDVKD. As handled by the study authors: Amplification of reference gene primers was used by the study to estimate nucleated cell counts. Here immunoSEQ multiplex PCR was the method, and the copy in TCRdb shows in-frame clones only, minus some. Clonal size and the V and J genes are those of that table, whereas D and trimming came from the DNA. The sample records 51,000 or so clones, roughly 91% being singletons. The source material was peripheral blood. The receptor comes from a man at least 80 years old with active or convalescent COVID-19. The chain is built from TRBV24-1 and TRBJ2-2; 16 positions agree with TRBD2. The CDR3 DNA reads TGTGCCACCAGCCCTGCTACGGGACTAGCGGGAGGGATCACCGGGGAGCTGTTTTTT. This translates into CATSPATGLAGGITGELFF.